This TCR beta chain was captured by sequencing in a study of CD8 T cells in ankylosing spondylitis. The CDR3 extends over 13 amino acids. The V end was cut by 4 bases, the J end by 5 bases, with 9 bases between. From germline, CDR1 is SGHTA and CDR2 FQGNSA. TCRdb reprocessed the 5' RACE reads with MiXCR, giving one entry per CDR3 protein. The sample consists of some 840,000 distinct CDR3 sequences, around 11% of them appearing once. This clonotype came up a few times. The antigen remains unidentified. Study observations and caveats: Disease-linked clones bore a CD8+ phenotype, appearing relatively rarely in peripheral blood. Several highly homologous variants made up a TCR beta motif, and this motif appeared characteristic of ankylosing spondylitis blood.

The receptor comes from a male donor with ankylosing spondylitis. The chain is built from TRBV7-2 and TRBJ1-5; D uncertain. The specimen was blood, either unsorted or a sorted T cell fraction (not recorded which). The CDR3 DNA sequence: TGTGCCAGCAGCTGGAACCGTGATCAGCCCCAGCATTTT. This codes for CASSWNRDQPQHF. The full variable domain, rest sourced from reference TRBV7-2 and TRBJ1-5, is GAGVSQSPSNKVTEKGKDVELRCDPISGHTALYWYRQSLGQGLEFLIYFQGNSAPDKSGLPSDRFSAERTGGSVSTLTIQRTQQEDSAVYLCASSWNRDQPQHFGDGTRLSIL.